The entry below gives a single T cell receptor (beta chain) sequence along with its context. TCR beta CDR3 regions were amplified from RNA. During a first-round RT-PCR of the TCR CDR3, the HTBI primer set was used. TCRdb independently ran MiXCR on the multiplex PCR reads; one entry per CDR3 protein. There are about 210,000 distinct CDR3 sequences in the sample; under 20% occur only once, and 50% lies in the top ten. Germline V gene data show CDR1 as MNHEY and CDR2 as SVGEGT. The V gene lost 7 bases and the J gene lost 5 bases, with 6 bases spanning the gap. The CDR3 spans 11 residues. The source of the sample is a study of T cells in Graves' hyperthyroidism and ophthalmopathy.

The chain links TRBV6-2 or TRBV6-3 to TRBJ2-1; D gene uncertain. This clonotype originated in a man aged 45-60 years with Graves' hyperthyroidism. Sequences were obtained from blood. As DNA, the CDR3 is TGTGCCAGCACCCTGAACAATGAGCAGTTCTTC. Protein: CASTLNNEQFF.